This entry lists 11 T cell receptor beta chains sequenced from one sample in a study of blood T cell repertoires in COVID-19. TCRdb's copy holds only in-frame clones and misses some; the assay was immunoSEQ multiplex PCR. The sample contains about 170,000 clones, more than 70% of which appear only once. What was sequenced was peripheral blood. The receptors derive from a man in his forties or fifties who had recovered from COVID-19.

This chain links TRBV5-1 with TRBJ1-3; the D gene is possibly TRBD1 (6 bases). V was pared by 10 bases and J by 0 bases, with 14 bases between. The germline V gene encodes CDR1 SGHRS and CDR2 YFSETQ. This CDR3 is built from 14 residues. The CDR3 DNA reads TGCGCCTCTCGACGGACAGACTCTGGAAACACCATATATTTT. This codes for CASRRTDSGNTIYF.

The chain is built from TRBV2 and TRBJ2-7; 9 bases map to TRBD1. J was trimmed by 4 bases and V by 6 bases; bases with no gene match: 7. This CDR3 is built from 14 residues. Germline V gene data show CDR1 as SNHLY and CDR2 as FYNNEI. The CDR3 coding sequence is TGTGCCAGCAGCGCACAGGGGGCGGGATACGAGCAGTACTTC. Protein: CASSAQGAGYEQYF.

The chain employs TRBV9 and TRBJ1-3; D possibly corresponds to TRBD1 (5 bases). CDR3 length equals 14 residues. The V gene lost 0 bases and the J gene lost 8 bases, with 12 bases spanning the gap. The germline gives CDR1 SGDLS, CDR2 YYNGEE. CDR3 coding DNA: TGTGCCAGCAGCGTAGATGGGGGGATAGACACCATATATTTT. Translated, it gives CASSVDGGIDTIYF.

This clone was seen just once. This sequence joins TRBV9 and TRBJ1-2, with D unclear. V was clipped by 0 bases and J by 4 bases, with 16 bases between them. Germline lookup yields CDR1 SGDLS and CDR2 YYNGEE. CDR3 length: 16 residues. CDR3 residues: CASSVGQRAEGYGYTF. Written as DNA, the CDR3 is TGTGCCAGCAGCGTAGGACAAAGAGCCGAGGGCTATGGCTACACCTTC.

J is TRBJ2-5 and V is TRBV30; TRBD1 might be the D (6 bases). CDR1 is GTSNPN, CDR2 SVGIG, per germline (reference sequence). V lost 1 base, J lost 0 bases, and 9 bases lay in between. The CDR3 length is 14 residues. The CDR3 bases are TGTGCCTGGAGTGGAGGACAGAACCAAGAGACCCAGTACTTC. Amino acids: CAWSGGQNQETQYF.

The chain joins TRBV24-1 to TRBJ2-7; weak D call: TRBD1 (6 bases). The CDR3 contains 11 residues. The germline V gene has CDR1 KGHDR and CDR2 SFDVKD. Deletions cut 5 bases from V and 7 bases from J, with 8 bases between. The CDR3: CATSGQEEQYF. CDR3 coding DNA: TGTGCCACCAGTGGACAGGAGGAGCAGTACTTC.

The V gene is TRBV5-1, the J gene TRBJ1-3; D gene uncertain. The germline gives CDR1 SGHRS, CDR2 YFSETQ. The CDR3 loop spans 13 amino acids. Trimming took off 0 bases at V and 4 bases at J, with 5 bases between the two ends. CDR3 amino acids: CASSLGVGNTIYF. The CDR3 nucleotides are TGCGCCAGCAGCTTGGGAGTCGGAAACACCATATATTTT.

The J gene is TRBJ2-7, the V gene TRBV27, with 7 bases that match TRBD1. Trimming took 2 bases from V and 1 from J; bases not matched to a gene: 2. Per the germline V gene, CDR1 is MNHEY and CDR2 is SMNVEV (reference sequence). The CDR3 runs 14 residues. CDR3 in DNA: TGTGCCAGCAGTTTAAGGACAGGTTCCTACGAGCAGTACTTC. Translated, it gives CASSLRTGSYEQYF.

J is TRBJ2-1 and V is TRBV5-8, with no clear D. The CDR3 loop spans 16 amino acids. Trimming left V 0 bases short and J 0 bases short, with 10 bases between. Germline V CDR1 and CDR2: SGHTS, YDEGEE. CDR3 bases: TGTGCCAGCAGCTTGGTTTGGCCTGGCTCCTACAATGAGCAGTTCTTC. It yields the protein CASSLVWPGSYNEQFF.

The J gene is TRBJ1-2, the V gene TRBV3-1 (or the pseudogene TRBV3-2); no reliable D call. The V gene's germline CDR1 is LGHDT and CDR2 YNNKEL (reference sequence). The CDR3 runs to 15 residues. Trimming left V 1 base short and J 6 bases short, with 15 bases between. CDR3 DNA: TGTGCCAGCAGCCAAGGAAGGACGGGAGGAGATGGCTACACCTTC. This sequence encodes CASSQGRTGGDGYTF.

This chain uses TRBV11-2 with TRBJ2-3, with TRBD2 matching 8 bases. Germline V lookup: CDR1 SGHAT, CDR2 FQNNGV. V was pared by 6 bases and J by 2 bases, with 7 bases of the junction left unmatched. CDR3 size: 15 residues. The CDR3 here is CASSTGTRPTDTQYF. DNA for the CDR3: TGTGCCAGCAGTACCGGGACTAGACCCACAGATACGCAGTATTTT.